Here is one T cell receptor (beta chain) with its context. The antigen remains unidentified. This specimen comes from a study of T cell repertoires and Cas9 in healthy adults. At the level of the study: Multi-effector potency, cytotoxicity and lineage were assessed in SpCas9-reactive CD4 and CD8 T cells.

Trimming took off 4 bases at V and 7 bases at J, with 19 bases between the two ends. CDR1 SGHTA and CDR2 FQGNSA come from the germline V gene. This CDR3 has 16 amino acids. Study observations and caveats: SpCas9-reactive effector T cells were reportedly restrained in vitro by SpCas9-reactive regulatory T cells.

Sequenced by immunoSEQ multiplex PCR; TCRdb stores in-frame clones only, minus some. The sample carries about 22,000 clones, about 90% recorded once. The TCR was taken from a human donor in good health. The V call is TRBV7-2, the J call TRBJ1-4; the D gene is possibly TRBD1 (5 bases). The sample consisted of CD4+ effector T cells (CD127+, CD25-, CD137-, CD154-) from PBMCs; culture status not recorded. In DNA form, the CDR3 reads TGTGCCAGCAGCTCATTTCCAGGGTCTATGATTGAAAAACTGTTTTTT. Its protein product is CASSSFPGSMIEKLFF. Drawing the rest from reference TRBV7-2 and TRBJ1-4, the complete variable domain is GAGVSQSPSNKVTEKGKDVELRCDPISGHTALYWYRQSLGQGLEFLIYFQGNSAPDKSGLPSDRFSAERTGGSVSTLTIQRTQQEDSAVYLCASSSFPGSMIEKLFFGSGTQLSVL.